Detailed here is one TCR beta chain. Its antigen is undetermined. This sample was included in a study of human CD8 memory T cell subsets. Findings and limits, study-wide: Stem-like memory T cell repertoires overlapped minimally with precursor exhausted T cell repertoires. There were indications from Chao1 estimates that stem-like memory T cells were more diverse than precursor exhausted T cells.

This CDR3 contains 13 residues. Germline values: CDR1 SQVTM, CDR2 ANQGSEA. Enrichment of total CD8+ T cells was achieved using negative magnetic separation. Extraction drew RNA from duplicate vials of approximately 150,000 sorted CD8+ T cells for each subset. Researchers made TCR beta libraries via UMI-labeled 5' RACE. From its re-call of the 5' RACE reads, TCRdb lists each CDR3 protein once, without DNA. This table holds roughly 5,000 distinct CDR3 sequences. The TCR sequence derives from a human donor in good health. V gene TRBV29-1 combines with J gene TRBJ1-2. Sequenced: CD8+ effector memory T cells (TEM) sorted from PBMCs. Subset meaning: effector memory CD8 T cells, CCR7- CD45RO+ CD95+. The CDR3 protein is CSVAGSDDDGYTF.